The clone carrying this T cell receptor beta chain came up once. Its antigen is unknown. V was trimmed by 5 bases and J by 2 bases, leaving 12 bases between them. Germline lookup yields CDR1 SNHLY and CDR2 FYNNEI. This CDR3 is built from 14 residues. These data come from a study of tumor-infiltrating lymphocytes in localized non-small cell lung cancer. Looking at the study overall: The cohort mixed smokers and never-smokers, several histologies, and some post-neoadjuvant-chemotherapy samples.

Measured with immunoSEQ multiplex PCR; TCRdb has only the in-frame clones, and not every one. The repertoire consists of 9,500 to 14,000 clones, with over 80% occurring once and the leading ten covering about 7.9%. Study outcomes and limitations: Tumor T-cell fraction from TCR sequencing was not associated with recurrence-free survival (p = 0.61). Compared with uninvolved lung, tumors showed higher T cell infiltration by TCRbeta sequencing. Technical variation could not be separated from intratumor heterogeneity here.

The V call is TRBV2, the J call TRBJ1-1; the D is unclear. The sequenced sample was lung tumor tissue. This TCR was sampled from a human donor with non-small cell lung cancer. The CDR3 protein is CASSPRTDNTEAFF. Written as DNA, the CDR3 is TGTGCCAGCAGTCCCCGCACCGATAACACTGAAGCTTTCTTT.